This T cell receptor beta chain appears in the sequencing data of a study of Ad26.COV2.S vaccination and SARS-CoV-2 variants. Study in general: Participants got Ad26.COV2.S intramuscularly, once or twice 56 days apart. Regarding the study as a whole: Responses of T cells in total may have been underestimated by the TCR breadth and depth analyses. It was vaccine recipients, not placebo recipients, who had the higher spike-specific TCR breadth. It was reported that spike-specific CD8+ and CD4+ T cell responses were substantially broad after vaccination.

As for this clone: The antigen remains unidentified.

Measured with immunoSEQ multiplex PCR; TCRdb has only the in-frame clones, and not every one. Here the sample spans hundreds of thousands of clones, approximately 88% being singletons. Treatment meaning: some 20 received Ad26.COV2.S at low or high dose, single or two shots; about five received placebo; per-sample allocation not given. Vaccine and placebo recipients were sampled on day 63 after the first injection. This CDR3 has 14 residues. Germline V gene sequence: CDR1 ENHRY, CDR2 SYGVKD. J lost 2 bases, V lost 6 bases, and 4 bases had no gene match. The V gene is TRBV10-3, the J gene TRBJ1-1; 9 positions agree with TRBD1. The source material was peripheral blood, sampled in a trial of Ad26.COV2.S vaccine versus placebo. The clonotype originates from a person between 18 and 65 years old who received the Ad26.COV2.S COVID-19 vaccine or a placebo. DNA of the CDR3: TGTGCCATCAGGCGGGACAGGGAAAACACTGAAGCTTTCTTT. This codes for CAIRRDRENTEAFF.